This T cell receptor (beta chain) was captured in a study of T cells in Graves' hyperthyroidism and ophthalmopathy. A single count supports this clonotype. Antigen unknown. It may be a read error: a sequence one base away is much more abundant. Diagnoses were made from clinical symptoms, serum measures (thyroxine and TRAb), thyroid ultrasound and orbital computed tomography. Looked up from germline, CDR1 is SEHNR and CDR2 is FQNEAQ (reference sequence). V was pared by 4 bases and J by 0 bases, with 11 bases between. This CDR3 spans 15 amino acids. Study outcomes and limitations: Ophthalmopathy onset followed model prediction by a median approximately six months. In simple terms, a model built on 13 V-J features told ophthalmopathy apart from stable hyperthyroidism. Most thyroid clonotypes with frequency above 0.001 were detected in blood.

Researchers amplified the TCR beta CDR3 regions from RNA transcripts. Carried out on the TCR CDR3, a first-round RT-PCR used the HTBI primer set. TCRdb fed the multiplex PCR reads into MiXCR, producing one record per CDR3 protein. The data contain some 98,000 distinct CDR3 sequences, approximately 42% of them seen just once; the ten biggest clones take up roughly 10%. This TCR was sampled from a woman aged 30 to 39 with Graves' hyperthyroidism. The genes are TRBV7-9 and TRBJ2-3; unclear D gene. Sequenced sample: peripheral blood or thyroid tissue (not recorded which). CDR3 residues: CASSSVGSSTDTQYF. The CDR3 DNA reads TGTGCCAGCAGCTCCGTAGGGTCCAGCACAGATACGCAGTATTTT.